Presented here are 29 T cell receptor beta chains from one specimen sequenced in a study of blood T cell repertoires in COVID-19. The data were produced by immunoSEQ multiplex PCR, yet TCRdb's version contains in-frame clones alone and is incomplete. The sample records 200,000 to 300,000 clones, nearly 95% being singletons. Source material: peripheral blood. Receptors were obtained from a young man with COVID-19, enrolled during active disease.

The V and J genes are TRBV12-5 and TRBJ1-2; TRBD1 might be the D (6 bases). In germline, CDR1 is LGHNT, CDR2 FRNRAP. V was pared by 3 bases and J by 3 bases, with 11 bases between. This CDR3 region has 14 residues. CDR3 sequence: CASGLSGADYGYTF. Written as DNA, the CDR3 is TGTGCTAGTGGTTTATCAGGGGCCGACTATGGCTACACCTTC.

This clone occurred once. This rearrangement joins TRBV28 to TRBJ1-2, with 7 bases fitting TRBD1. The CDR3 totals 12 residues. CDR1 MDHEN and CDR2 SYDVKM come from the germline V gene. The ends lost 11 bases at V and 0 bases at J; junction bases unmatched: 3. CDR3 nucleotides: TGTGCCGGCCAGGGGGCTAACTATGGCTACACCTTC. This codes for CAGQGANYGYTF.

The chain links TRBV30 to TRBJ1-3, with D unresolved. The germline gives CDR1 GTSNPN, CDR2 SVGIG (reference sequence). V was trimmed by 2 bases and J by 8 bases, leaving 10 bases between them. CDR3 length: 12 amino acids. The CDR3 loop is CAWSPSQDTIYF. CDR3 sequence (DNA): TGTGCCTGGAGTCCCTCCCAGGACACCATATATTTT.

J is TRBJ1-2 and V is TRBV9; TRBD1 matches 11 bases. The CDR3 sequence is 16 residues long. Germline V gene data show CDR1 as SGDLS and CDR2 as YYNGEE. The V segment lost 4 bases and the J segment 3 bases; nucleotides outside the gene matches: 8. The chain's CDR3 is CASSIRTGGADYGYTF. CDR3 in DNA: TGTGCCAGCAGCATCCGGACAGGGGGCGCGGACTATGGCTACACCTTC. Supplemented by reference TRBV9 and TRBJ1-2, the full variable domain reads DSGVTQTPKHLITATGQRVTLRCSPRSGDLSVYWYQQSLDQGLQFLIQYYNGEERAKGNILERFSAQQFPDLHSELNLSSLELGDSALYFCASSIRTGGADYGYTFGSGTRLTVV.

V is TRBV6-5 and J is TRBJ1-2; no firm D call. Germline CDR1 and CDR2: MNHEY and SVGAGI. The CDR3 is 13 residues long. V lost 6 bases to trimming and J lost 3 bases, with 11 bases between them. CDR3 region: CASSPTRDYGYTF. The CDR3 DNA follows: TGTGCCAGCAGCCCGACACGAGACTATGGCTACACCTTC.

The CDR3 region is CASSPRPMAGRTDTQYF. The CDR3 coding sequence is TGTGCCAGCAGCCCAAGGCCTATGGCAGGGCGCACAGATACGCAGTATTTT. This chain connects TRBV7-2 to TRBJ2-3, with D possibly being TRBD1 (5 bases). The CDR3 spans 17 residues. V lost 5 bases to trimming and J lost 1 base, with 19 bases between them. Germline lookup yields CDR1 SGHTA and CDR2 FQGNSA.

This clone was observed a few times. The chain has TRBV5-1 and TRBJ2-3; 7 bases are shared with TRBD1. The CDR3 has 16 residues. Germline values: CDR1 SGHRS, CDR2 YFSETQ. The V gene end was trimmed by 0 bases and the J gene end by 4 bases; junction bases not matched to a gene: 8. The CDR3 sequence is CASSLAGIGGPDTQYF. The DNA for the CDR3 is TGCGCCAGCAGCTTGGCCGGGATAGGGGGCCCAGATACGCAGTATTTT.

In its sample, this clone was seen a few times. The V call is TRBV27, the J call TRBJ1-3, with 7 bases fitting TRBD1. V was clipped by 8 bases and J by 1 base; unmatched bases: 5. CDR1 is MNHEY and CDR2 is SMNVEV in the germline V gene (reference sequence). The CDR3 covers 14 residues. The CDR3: CASGRTGSGNTIYF. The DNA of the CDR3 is TGTGCCAGCGGAAGGACAGGATCTGGAAACACCATATATTTT.

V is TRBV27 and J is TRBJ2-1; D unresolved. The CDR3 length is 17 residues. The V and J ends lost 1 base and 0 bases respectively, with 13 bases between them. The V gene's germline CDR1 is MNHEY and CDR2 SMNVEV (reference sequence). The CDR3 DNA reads TGTGCCAGCAGTTTATGGGCCGGAAGTGTCTCCTACAATGAGCAGTTCTTC. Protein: CASSLWAGSVSYNEQFF.

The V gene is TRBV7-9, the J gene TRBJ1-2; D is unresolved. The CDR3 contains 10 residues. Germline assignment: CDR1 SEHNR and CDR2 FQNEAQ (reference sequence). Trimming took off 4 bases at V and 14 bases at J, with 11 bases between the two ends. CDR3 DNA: TGTGCCAGCAGCTCAAACTCTAGGACCTTC. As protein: CASSSNSRTF.

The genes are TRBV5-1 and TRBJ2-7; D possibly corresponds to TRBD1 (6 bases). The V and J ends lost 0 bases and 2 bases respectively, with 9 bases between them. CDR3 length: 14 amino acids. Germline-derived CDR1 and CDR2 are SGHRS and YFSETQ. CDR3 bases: TGCGCCAGCAGCTTGGCTGGACAGCCCTACGAGCAGTACTTC. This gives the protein CASSLAGQPYEQYF.

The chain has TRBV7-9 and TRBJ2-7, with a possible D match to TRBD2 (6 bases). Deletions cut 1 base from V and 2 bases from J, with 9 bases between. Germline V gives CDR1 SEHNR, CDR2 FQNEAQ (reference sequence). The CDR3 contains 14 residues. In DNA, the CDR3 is TGTGCCAGCAGCTTAGTCGGGGGAACCTACGAGCAGTACTTC. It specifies CASSLVGGTYEQYF. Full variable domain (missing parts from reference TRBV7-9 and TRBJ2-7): DTGVSQNPRHKITKRGQNVTFRCDPISEHNRLYWYRQTLGQGPEFLTYFQNEAQLEKSRLLSDRFSAERPKGSFSTLEIQRTEQGDSAMYLCASSLVGGTYEQYFGPGTRLTVT.

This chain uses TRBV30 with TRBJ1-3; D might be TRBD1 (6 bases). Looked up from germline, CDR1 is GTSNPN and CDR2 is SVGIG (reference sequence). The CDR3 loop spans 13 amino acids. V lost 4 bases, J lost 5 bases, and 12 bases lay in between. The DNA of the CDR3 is TGTGCCTGGAATGCAGGGGAACGAAACACCATATATTTT. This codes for CAWNAGERNTIYF.

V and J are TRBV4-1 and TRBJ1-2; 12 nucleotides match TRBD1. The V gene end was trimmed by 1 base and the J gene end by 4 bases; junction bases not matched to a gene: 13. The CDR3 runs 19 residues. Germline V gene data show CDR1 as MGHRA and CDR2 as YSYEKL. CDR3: CASSQGLGTGGASSYGYTF. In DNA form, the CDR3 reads TGCGCCAGCAGCCAAGGGCTCGGGACAGGGGGCGCTTCCTCCTATGGCTACACCTTC.

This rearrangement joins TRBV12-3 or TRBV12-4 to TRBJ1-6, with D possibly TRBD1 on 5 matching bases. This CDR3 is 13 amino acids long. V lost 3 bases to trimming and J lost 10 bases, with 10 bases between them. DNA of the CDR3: TGTGCCAGCAGTTTTGGGGGGAAATCACCCCTCCACTTT. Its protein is CASSFGGKSPLHF.

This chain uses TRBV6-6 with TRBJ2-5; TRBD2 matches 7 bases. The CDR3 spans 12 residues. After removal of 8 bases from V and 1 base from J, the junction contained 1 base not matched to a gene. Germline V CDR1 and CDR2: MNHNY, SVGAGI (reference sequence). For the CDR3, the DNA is TGTGCCAGCGCGGGGGTCCAAGAGACCCAGTACTTC. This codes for CASAGVQETQYF.

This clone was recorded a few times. CDR3: CASSLGDRGREQYF. The CDR3 region has the DNA TGCGCCAGCAGCTTGGGGGACAGGGGGAGAGAGCAGTACTTC. V gene TRBV5-1 combines with J gene TRBJ2-7; 11 bases align to TRBD1. V gave up 0 bases and J gave up 7 bases; unmatched junction bases: 3. From germline, CDR1 is SGHRS and CDR2 YFSETQ. The CDR3 sequence is 14 residues long.

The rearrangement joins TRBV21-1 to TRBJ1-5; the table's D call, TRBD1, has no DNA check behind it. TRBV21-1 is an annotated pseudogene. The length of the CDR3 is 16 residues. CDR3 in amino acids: CASSKVDMTVNKPQHF. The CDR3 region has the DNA TGTGCCAGCAGCAAAGTCGATATGACAGTTAACAAGCCCCAGCATTTT.

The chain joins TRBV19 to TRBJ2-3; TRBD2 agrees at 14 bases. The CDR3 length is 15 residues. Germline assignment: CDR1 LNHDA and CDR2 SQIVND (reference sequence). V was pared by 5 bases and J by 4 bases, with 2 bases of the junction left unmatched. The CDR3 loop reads CASSGTSGGPDTQYF. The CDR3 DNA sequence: TGTGCCAGTAGTGGGACTAGCGGGGGCCCAGATACGCAGTATTTT. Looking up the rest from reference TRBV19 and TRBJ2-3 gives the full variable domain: DGGITQSPKYLFRKEGQNVTLSCEQNLNHDAMYWYRQDPGQGLRLIYYSQIVNDFQKGDIAEGYSVSREKKESFPLTVTSAQKNPTAFYLCASSGTSGGPDTQYFGPGTRLTVL.

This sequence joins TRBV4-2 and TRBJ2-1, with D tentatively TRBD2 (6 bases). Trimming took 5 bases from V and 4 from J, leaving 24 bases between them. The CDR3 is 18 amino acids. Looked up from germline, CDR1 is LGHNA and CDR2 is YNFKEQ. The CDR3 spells CASSAGQRRGPPYNEQFF. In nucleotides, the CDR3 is TGTGCCAGCAGCGCAGGTCAGCGGAGGGGCCCCCCTTACAATGAGCAGTTCTTC.

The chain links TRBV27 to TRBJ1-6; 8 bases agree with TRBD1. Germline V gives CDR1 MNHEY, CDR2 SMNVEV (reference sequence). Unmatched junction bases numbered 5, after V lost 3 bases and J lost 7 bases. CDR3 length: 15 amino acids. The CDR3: CASSFGDRGNSPLHF. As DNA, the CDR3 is TGTGCCAGCAGTTTTGGAGACAGGGGAAATTCACCCCTCCACTTT.

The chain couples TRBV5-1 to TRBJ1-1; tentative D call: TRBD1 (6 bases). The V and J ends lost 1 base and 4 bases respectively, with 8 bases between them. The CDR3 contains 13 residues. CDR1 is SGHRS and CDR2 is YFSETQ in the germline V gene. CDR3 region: CASSLWDTTEAFF. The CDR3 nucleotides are TGCGCCAGCAGCTTGTGGGACACCACTGAAGCTTTCTTT.

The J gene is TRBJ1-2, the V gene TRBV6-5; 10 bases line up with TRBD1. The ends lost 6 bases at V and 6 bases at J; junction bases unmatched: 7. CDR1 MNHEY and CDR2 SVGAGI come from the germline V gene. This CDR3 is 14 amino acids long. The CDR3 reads CASSGTGDPDGYTF. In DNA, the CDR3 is TGTGCCAGCAGCGGGACAGGGGACCCAGATGGCTACACCTTC.

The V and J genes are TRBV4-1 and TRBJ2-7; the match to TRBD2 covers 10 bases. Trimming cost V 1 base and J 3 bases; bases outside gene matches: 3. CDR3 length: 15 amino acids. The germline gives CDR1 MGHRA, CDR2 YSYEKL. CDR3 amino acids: CASSQGLAGVYEQYF. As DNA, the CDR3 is TGCGCCAGCAGCCAAGGACTAGCGGGTGTCTACGAGCAGTACTTC.

Here the CDR3 DNA reads TGTGCCAGCAGCTACCGGGACAGGGAATCCTACGAGCAGTACTTC. Its protein product is CASSYRDRESYEQYF. J is TRBJ2-7 and V is TRBV5-5; TRBD1 matches 9 bases. The CDR3 runs to 15 residues. J was trimmed by 1 base and V by 3 bases; bases with no gene match: 5. Germline CDR1 and CDR2: SGHKS and YYEKEE (reference sequence).

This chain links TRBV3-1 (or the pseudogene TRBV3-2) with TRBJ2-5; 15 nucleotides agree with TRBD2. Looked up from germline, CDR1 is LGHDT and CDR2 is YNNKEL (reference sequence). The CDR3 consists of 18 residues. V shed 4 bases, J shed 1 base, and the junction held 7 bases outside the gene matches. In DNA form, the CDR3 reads TGTGCCAGCAGCCCCGGACTAGCGGGGGGGGTAGGCCAAGAGACCCAGTACTTC. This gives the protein CASSPGLAGGVGQETQYF.

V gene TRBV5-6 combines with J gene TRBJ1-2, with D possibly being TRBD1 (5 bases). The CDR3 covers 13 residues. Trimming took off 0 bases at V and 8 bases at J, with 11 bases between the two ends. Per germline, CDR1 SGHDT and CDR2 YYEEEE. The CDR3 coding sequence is TGTGCCAGCAGCTTGGCCGGGGGGTCCGGCTACACCTTC. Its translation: CASSLAGGSGYTF.

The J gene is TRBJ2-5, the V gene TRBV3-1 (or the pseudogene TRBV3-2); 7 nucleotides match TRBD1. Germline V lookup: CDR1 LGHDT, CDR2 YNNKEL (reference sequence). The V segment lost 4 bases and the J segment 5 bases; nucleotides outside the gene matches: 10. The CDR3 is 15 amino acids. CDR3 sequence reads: CASSPDRARVETQYF. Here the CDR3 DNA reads TGTGCCAGCAGCCCAGACAGGGCCCGTGTGGAGACCCAGTACTTC.

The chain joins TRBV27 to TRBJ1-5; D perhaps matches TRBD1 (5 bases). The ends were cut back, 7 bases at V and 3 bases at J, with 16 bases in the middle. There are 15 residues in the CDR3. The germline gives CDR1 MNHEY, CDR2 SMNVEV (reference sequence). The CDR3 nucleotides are TGTGCCAGCATGAAGGGGCAGGAGAACAATCAGCCCCAGCATTTT. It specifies CASMKGQENNQPQHF.